These 30 T cell receptor beta chains were all obtained from the same sample, sequenced in a study of beta chain features in type 1 diabetes. As every portion of the isolated RNA was reverse transcribed, the sequencing read expressed TCRB transcripts. Sequenced by immunoSEQ multiplex PCR; TCRdb stores in-frame clones only, minus some. The table has roughly 500,000 clones, around 10% seen once. Material: naive CD4+ T cells from blood. The receptors here all came from a woman younger than 30 in good health.

This clone was detected a few times. CDR3 residues: CASSVVTGNTEAFF. The CDR3 nucleotides are TGTGCCAGCAGTGTCGTAACTGGGAACACTGAAGCTTTCTTT. The V call is TRBV2, the J call TRBJ1-1, with no clear D. The CDR3 is 14 amino acids. The V end lost 4 bases, the J end lost 1 base, and 10 bases lay between the germline ends. Germline loops: CDR1 SNHLY, CDR2 FYNNEI.

A few counts support this clone. The chain combines TRBV5-1 with TRBJ1-1; D gene ambiguous. V shed 5 bases and J shed 5 bases, with 13 bases lying between them. This CDR3 spans 13 amino acids. Germline V gene data show CDR1 as SGHRS and CDR2 as YFSETQ. For the CDR3, the DNA is TGCGCCAGCAGTCTTAGGGTTGAGACTGAAGCTTTCTTT. Translating it yields CASSLRVETEAFF. Based on the CDR3 plus reference TRBV5-1 and TRBJ1-1, the full variable domain is KAGVTQTPRYLIKTRGQQVTLSCSPISGHRSVSWYQQTPGQGLQFLFEYFSETQRNKGNFPGRFSGRQFSNSRSEMNVSTLELGDSALYLCASSLRVETEAFFGQGTRLTVV.

This sequence joins TRBV4-2 and TRBJ2-4; the D gene is possibly TRBD1 (5 bases). There are 16 residues in the CDR3. V was pared by 0 bases and J by 1 base, with 10 bases between. Germline V gene data show CDR1 as LGHNA and CDR2 as YNFKEQ. DNA for the CDR3: TGTGCCAGCAGCCAAGATTGGTACAGGGCCAAAAACATTCAGTACTTC. Its translation: CASSQDWYRAKNIQYF.

The rearrangement links TRBV4-1 to TRBJ1-6; D call uncertain. The CDR3 covers 14 residues. CDR1 and CDR2 from the germline V gene are MGHRA and YSYEKL. V gave up 1 base and J gave up 9 bases, with 10 bases separating them. The CDR3 DNA is TGCGCCAGCAGCCAAGCGGGGAATGGTTCACCCCTCCACTTT. This gives the protein CASSQAGNGSPLHF.

The rearrangement links TRBV4-3 to TRBJ1-2; 7 bases fit TRBD1. The length of the CDR3 is 15 residues. Unmatched junction bases numbered 2, after V lost 1 base and J lost 0 bases. From germline, CDR1 is LGHNA and CDR2 YSLEER. CDR3 nucleotides: TGCGCCAGCAGCCAAGGTACAGGGGCTAACTATGGCTACACCTTC. This sequence encodes CASSQGTGANYGYTF.

This clone was seen only a few times. The rearrangement joins TRBV14 to TRBJ1-1; TRBD1 is a possible D gene (5 bases). The CDR3 contains 15 residues. CDR1 and CDR2 from the germline V gene are SGHDN and FVKESK. V was clipped by 0 bases and J by 9 bases, with 17 bases between them. This CDR3 is CASSQDQVKGRQAFF. The CDR3 nucleotides read TGTGCCAGCAGCCAAGATCAAGTCAAGGGGAGGCAAGCTTTCTTT.

This clone has more than one count but fewer than ten. The CDR3, as DNA: TGTGCTAGTGGTTTGGTGGGGGCCGCAGAGCAGTTCTTC. Translating gives CASGLVGAAEQFF. The J gene is TRBJ2-1, the V gene TRBV12-5, with D possibly being TRBD1 (6 bases). This CDR3 has 13 residues. Germline V gives CDR1 LGHNT, CDR2 FRNRAP. Trimming removed 0 bases at V and 10 bases at J, with 10 bases between. Together with reference TRBV12-5 and TRBJ2-1, the CDR3 gives the full variable domain: DARVTQTPRHKVTEMGQEVTMRCQPILGHNTVFWYRQTMMQGLELLAYFRNRAPLDDSGMPKDRFSAEMPDATLATLKIQPSEPRDSAVYFCASGLVGAAEQFFGPGTRLTVL.

The chain has TRBV7-2 and TRBJ1-1; 9 bases fit TRBD1. The V and J ends lost 4 bases and 3 bases, in that order; junction bases with no gene match: 3. The germline CDR1 and CDR2 sequences are SGHTA and FQGNSA. This CDR3 is built from 14 residues. CDR3 sequence reads: CASSSTGGDTEAFF. CDR3 nucleotide sequence: TGTGCCAGCAGCTCGACAGGGGGGGACACTGAAGCTTTCTTT.

The genes are TRBV9 and TRBJ2-1; 12 nucleotides agree with TRBD2. V shed 4 bases and J 7 bases; nucleotides not matched to a gene: 9. Per the germline V gene, CDR1 is SGDLS and CDR2 is YYNGEE. The CDR3 sequence is 16 residues long. The CDR3, as DNA: TGTGCCAGCAGCTCCGGACCGGGACTAGCGGGTAATGAGCAGTTCTTC. This translates into CASSSGPGLAGNEQFF.

The rearrangement uses TRBV5-4 and TRBJ2-1, with D maybe TRBD2 (7 bases). The germline CDR1 and CDR2 sequences are SGHNT and YYREEE (reference sequence). This CDR3 region has 15 residues. V lost 4 bases and J lost 4, with 15 bases in between. The CDR3 DNA sequence: TGTGCCAGCAGCGCAACAGGGAGGGCGTACAATGAGCAGTTCTTC. Its translation: CASSATGRAYNEQFF.

V is TRBV5-1 and J is TRBJ2-3, with unresolved D. Trimming stripped 4 bases from V and 2 bases from J, with 14 bases between. The CDR3 extends over 15 amino acids. Germline loops: CDR1 SGHRS, CDR2 YFSETQ. The CDR3 loop reads CASSETRTTTDTQYF. CDR3 in DNA: TGCGCCAGCAGCGAGACACGAACAACCACAGATACGCAGTATTTT. Supplemented by reference TRBV5-1 and TRBJ2-3, the full variable domain reads KAGVTQTPRYLIKTRGQQVTLSCSPISGHRSVSWYQQTPGQGLQFLFEYFSETQRNKGNFPGRFSGRQFSNSRSEMNVSTLELGDSALYLCASSETRTTTDTQYFGPGTRLTVL.

For this clone: Different DNA sequences within this sample yield the same CDR3. The J gene is TRBJ2-7, the V gene TRBV20-1; D gene uncertain. The CDR3 sequence is 11 residues long. V was cut by 2 bases and J by 4 bases, with 6 bases left in between. Germline assignment: CDR1 DFQATT and CDR2 SNEGSKA (reference sequence). The CDR3 protein is CSARRGYEQYV. The CDR3 nucleotides read TGCAGTGCTAGACGAGGATACGAGCAGTACGTC.

This clone was seen only a few times. The identical CDR3 is also encoded by other nucleotide sequences in the sample. The chain employs TRBV7-3 and TRBJ2-3, with a tentative D call TRBD1 (5 bases). Trimming took off 3 bases at V and 1 base at J, with 8 bases between the two ends. The CDR3 is 14 amino acids. The germline CDR1 and CDR2 sequences are SGHTA and FQGTGA. The chain's CDR3 is CASSFDRGTDTQYF. In nucleotides, the CDR3 is TGTGCCAGCAGCTTTGACAGAGGCACAGATACGCAGTATTTT.

This sequence joins TRBV4-2 and TRBJ1-2; D perhaps matches TRBD1 (5 bases). From germline, CDR1 is LGHNA and CDR2 YNFKEQ. Trimming stripped 4 bases from V and 3 bases from J, with 18 bases between. This CDR3 has 16 residues. For the CDR3, the DNA is TGTGCCAGCAGCCCGAGCCAACGACAGACAGACTATGGCTACACCTTC. Residues: CASSPSQRQTDYGYTF.

This clone was detected a few times. This chain joins TRBV6-5 and TRBJ2-5; possibly TRBD2 for D (6 bases). Looked up from germline, CDR1 is MNHEY and CDR2 is SVGAGI. Trimming removed 2 bases from V and 8 bases from J, with 12 bases in between. The CDR3 runs 13 residues. As DNA, the CDR3 is TGTGCCAGCAGTTACGATTGGAGGGCTACCCAGTACTTC. Protein product: CASSYDWRATQYF.

This clone was detected a few times. The chain joins TRBV30 to TRBJ1-1; perhaps TRBD1 as D (5 bases). This CDR3 region has 14 residues. V dropped 0 bases and J dropped 1 base, with 9 bases sitting between them. Germline values: CDR1 GTSNPN, CDR2 SVGIG (reference sequence). The DNA for the CDR3 is TGTGCCTGGAGTGTAGGGGCAGGGAACACTGAAGCTTTCTTT. Translation gives CAWSVGAGNTEAFF. Full variable domain (missing parts from reference TRBV30 and TRBJ1-1): SQTIHQWPATLVQPVGSPLSLECTVEGTSNPNLYWYRQAAGRGLQLLFYSVGIGQISSEVPQNLSASRPQDRQFILSSKKLLLSDSGFYLCAWSVGAGNTEAFFGQGTRLTVV.

This clone was recorded a few times. The CDR3 DNA reads as TGTGCCAGCAGTCCCGACAGGGGAAAATACAATGAGCAGTTCTTC. Amino acids: CASSPDRGKYNEQFF. The V call is TRBV6-5, the J call TRBJ2-1; 8 bases line up with TRBD1. V lost 5 bases to trimming and J lost 4 bases; unmatched junction nucleotides: 7. The V gene's germline CDR1 is MNHEY and CDR2 SVGAGI. The CDR3 contains 15 residues.

J is TRBJ2-7 and V is TRBV28, with TRBD1 matching 8 bases. The CDR3 is 12 amino acids. J lost 3 bases, V lost 10 bases, and 5 bases had no gene match. Per germline, CDR1 MDHEN and CDR2 SYDVKM. CDR3 DNA: TGTGCCACCAGGACAGGGCTCTACGAGCAGTACTTC. Residues: CATRTGLYEQYF. The full variable domain, in which reference TRBV28 and TRBJ2-7 provide the parts outside the CDR3, is DVKVTQSSRYLVKRTGEKVFLECVQDMDHENMFWYRQDPGLGLRLIYFSYDVKMKEKGDIPEGYSVSREKKERFSLILESASTNQTSMYLCATRTGLYEQYFGPGTRLTVT.

The chain carries TRBV9 and TRBJ2-5; D is perhaps TRBD1 (5 bases). Per germline, CDR1 SGDLS and CDR2 YYNGEE. Trimming shortened V by 0 bases and J by 2 bases, and 14 bases separated the two germline ends. The CDR3 totals 16 residues. CDR3 nucleotides: TGTGCCAGCAGCGTAGCCCCCCCAGGGCGGCAAGAGACCCAGTACTTC. Amino acids: CASSVAPPGRQETQYF.

The chain uses TRBV5-1 and TRBJ1-2; 11 nucleotides align to TRBD1. V was pared by 3 bases and J by 3 bases, with 1 base of the junction left unmatched. This CDR3 comprises 14 residues. Germline CDR1 and CDR2: SGHRS and YFSETQ. The CDR3 spells CASSSGQGDYGYTF. CDR3 DNA: TGCGCCAGCAGCTCGGGACAGGGGGACTATGGCTACACCTTC.

This clone was picked up a small number of times. The sample carries other DNA sequences with the same CDR3. The gene calls are TRBV15 and TRBJ2-7, with unresolved D. CDR3 length equals 12 residues. Deletions cut 0 bases from V and 4 bases from J, with 4 bases between. Germline CDR1 LNHNV, CDR2 YYDKDF (reference sequence). CDR3 in DNA: TGTGCCACCAGCAGAGATACTTACGAGCAGTACTTC. It codes for CATSRDTYEQYF.

This chain uses TRBV29-1 with TRBJ2-7, with D uncertain. The CDR3 has 12 amino acids. Between the trimmed V and J ends, which lost 4 bases and 7 bases, there was a span of 14 bases. Germline V gives CDR1 SQVTM, CDR2 ANQGSEA. The DNA of the CDR3 is TGCAGCGTTGCCGTCATTTCGGGTGAGCAGTACGTC. As protein: CSVAVISGEQYV.

This clone was seen only a few times. The rearrangement uses TRBV4-2 and TRBJ2-3; 7 bases line up with TRBD2. Germline assignment: CDR1 LGHNA and CDR2 YNFKEQ. V shed 4 bases, J shed 0 bases, and the junction held 1 base outside the gene matches. The CDR3 contains 14 residues. The CDR3 bases are TGTGCCAGCAGCCCGCGGGGGAGCACAGATACGCAGTATTTT. Protein: CASSPRGSTDTQYF.

This clone was observed a few times. V usage is TRBV4-2 and J usage is TRBJ2-1; 7 positions agree with TRBD1. The germline CDR1 and CDR2 sequences are LGHNA and YNFKEQ. The CDR3 loop spans 13 amino acids. With 4 bases clipped from V and 8 bases from J, the junction kept 5 bases outside the gene matches. CDR3 amino acids: CASSRRQGDEQFF. The CDR3 nucleotides read TGTGCCAGCAGCCGTCGACAGGGCGATGAGCAGTTCTTC.

V usage is TRBV7-9 and J usage is TRBJ1-1; possible D gene TRBD1, 6 bases. V was clipped by 4 bases and J by 1 base, with 10 bases between them. CDR1 is SEHNR and CDR2 is FQNEAQ in the germline V gene (reference sequence). This CDR3 contains 14 residues. This CDR3 is CASSWQGQNTEAFF. CDR3 nucleotides: TGTGCCAGCAGCTGGCAGGGACAGAACACTGAAGCTTTCTTT.

The sample holds a few counts of this clone. The chain is built from TRBV7-2 and TRBJ2-1; a weak D match, TRBD1 (6 bases). V lost 5 bases and J 10 bases, leaving 15 bases between the germline ends. The CDR3 has 13 residues. The germline V gene has CDR1 SGHTA and CDR2 FQGNSA. The CDR3 region has the DNA TGTGCCAGCAGCCCCCAACAGGGTTCGGAGCAGTTCTTC. Residues: CASSPQQGSEQFF.

The table lists this clone with a few counts. The V gene is TRBV6-5, the J gene TRBJ2-5; maybe TRBD2 (5 bases). The CDR3 is 13 residues long. Trimming pared 2 bases from V and 5 bases from J, leaving 9 bases between. Germline CDR1 reads MNHEY; CDR2 reads SVGAGI. The CDR3 region is CASSYAGGETQYF. CDR3 nucleotides: TGTGCCAGCAGTTACGCGGGTGGGGAGACCCAGTACTTC.

This chain connects TRBV4-2 to TRBJ1-3; D gene uncertain. Germline CDR1 and CDR2: LGHNA and YNFKEQ. The length of the CDR3 is 15 residues. V was cut by 4 bases and J by 0 bases, with 10 bases left in between. This CDR3 is CASSPPYGSGNTIYF. The CDR3 DNA sequence: TGTGCCAGCAGCCCCCCGTACGGCTCTGGAAACACCATATATTTT.

The rearrangement links TRBV15 to TRBJ2-4; D possibly corresponds to TRBD1 (5 bases). The CDR3 has 14 residues. CDR1 and CDR2 from the germline V gene are LNHNV and YYDKDF (reference sequence). The V end lost 5 bases, the J end lost 2 bases, and 10 bases lay between the germline ends. CDR3 sequence: CATSGAVSKNIQYF. The CDR3 coding sequence is TGTGCCACCAGCGGGGCCGTATCCAAAAACATTCAGTACTTC.

This clone was counted only a few times. V and J are TRBV7-9 and TRBJ2-7; tentative D call: TRBD1 (5 bases). Trimming stripped 1 base from V and 3 bases from J, with 22 bases between. This CDR3 is 18 amino acids long. The germline CDR1 and CDR2 sequences are SEHNR and FQNEAQ (reference sequence). The chain's CDR3 is CASSLGSRATASIYEQYV. Written as DNA, the CDR3 is TGTGCCAGCAGCTTAGGGAGCAGAGCGACAGCCTCTATCTACGAGCAGTACGTC.